The next 7 T cell receptor beta chains were all read from a single sample in a study of OX40 agonist ivuxolimab in advanced cancers. Profiled with immunoSEQ multiplex PCR; TCRdb holds only in-frame clones, not every one. The sample contains roughly 58,000 clones, 87% of which appear only once. Sequenced material: CD4+ or CD8+ T cells sorted from blood, taken in a trial of the OX40 agonist ivuxolimab. The receptors here all came from an adult with an advanced solid tumor such as melanoma, head and neck, liver or kidney cancer.

The chain recombines TRBV5-4 with TRBJ1-1, with a possible D match to TRBD1 (6 bases). The CDR3 spans 13 residues. V was trimmed by 2 bases and J by 13 bases, leaving 18 bases between them. Germline V gene sequence: CDR1 SGHNT, CDR2 YYREEE (reference sequence). CDR3 sequence (DNA): TGTGCCAGCAGCTTTGGGGGGGCGGCCAAAGGTTTCTTT. Its translation is CASSFGGAAKGFF.

About this clone itself: Germline and junction disagree at one end, which may indicate a read error. V usage is TRBV27 and J usage is TRBJ2-3; D unresolved. Germline loops: CDR1 MNHEY, CDR2 SMNVEV (reference sequence). The CDR3 loop spans 13 amino acids. This CDR3 reads CASSFASTDTQYF. The CDR3 coding sequence is TGTGCCAGCAGTTTTGCCAGCACGGATACGCAGTATTTT.

This clone was seen a single time. The junction differs from germline at one of its ends, possibly a read error. This rearrangement joins TRBV19 to TRBJ1-5, with 9 positions matching TRBD1. Germline lookup yields CDR1 LNHDA and CDR2 SQIVND (reference sequence). CDR3 length: 14 residues. The CDR3 DNA reads TGTGCCAGTAGTACAACAGGGGGCAACCAGCCCCAGCATTTT. Translating gives CASSTTGGNQPQHF.

The rearrangement joins TRBV18 to TRBJ2-3; 7 bases match TRBD2. Germline V gene data show CDR1 as KGHSH and CDR2 as LQKENI. CDR3 length: 14 residues. V was pared by 8 bases and J by 3 bases, with 8 bases of the junction left unmatched. CDR3 DNA: TGTGCCAGCCCAGCTAGCGGATCAACAGATACGCAGTATTTT. This gives the protein CASPASGSTDTQYF.

The chain couples TRBV10-3 to TRBJ2-3; D perhaps matches TRBD2 (6 bases). This CDR3 contains 13 residues. V was shortened by 2 bases and J by 6 bases, with 9 bases between the two germline ends. Looked up from germline, CDR1 is ENHRY and CDR2 is SYGVKD. In DNA form, the CDR3 reads TGTGCCATCAGTGAGGGAGGGGTTGATACGCAGTATTTT. It encodes CAISEGGVDTQYF.

V gene TRBV9 combines with J gene TRBJ1-2; TRBD1 might be the D (5 bases). Trimming removed 4 bases from V and 6 bases from J, with 10 bases in between. Per the germline V gene, CDR1 is SGDLS and CDR2 is YYNGEE. There are 12 residues in the CDR3. The CDR3 bases are TGTGCCAGCAGCACCGGGACGCATGGCTACACCTTC. This encodes CASSTGTHGYTF.

The J gene is TRBJ1-2, the V gene TRBV6-5; possible D gene TRBD1, 5 bases. Germline-derived CDR1 and CDR2 are MNHEY and SVGAGI. Trimming pared 2 bases from V and 8 bases from J, leaving 6 bases between. CDR3 length equals 11 residues. The CDR3 bases are TGTGCCAGCAGTTACGGGGGAGGCTACACCTTC. Its protein product is CASSYGGGYTF.